This T cell receptor (beta chain) was sequenced in a study of T-cell memory formation after mild COVID-19. General study results and limits: CD4+ contracting clones lay mainly in CM and EM, CD8+ ones in EMRA.

5'RACE primed at constant segments yielded TCR alpha and TCR beta cDNA libraries bearing sample barcodes and UMIs. Using its own MiXCR run on the 5' RACE reads, TCRdb lists one record per CDR3 protein. This repertoire shows some 210,000 distinct CDR3 sequences, around 30% found once; its top ten account for about an eighth. V lost 3 bases to trimming and J lost 6 bases, with 12 bases between them. The CDR3 consists of 13 residues. Germline loops: CDR1 SEHNR, CDR2 FQNEAQ (reference sequence). Turning to this clonotype: Its antigen is undetermined.

Sequenced material: PBMCs or a T cell subset sorted from them (not recorded which). V and J are TRBV7-9 and TRBJ2-7; tentative D call: TRBD1 (6 bases). This receptor was taken from an adult woman who had mild COVID-19 (a few samples of this study predate the infection). Cell type and time point are not known. The CDR3 loop is CASSFPGAGEQYF. The CDR3 DNA reads TGTGCCAGCAGCTTCCCAGGGGCGGGCGAGCAGTACTTC.